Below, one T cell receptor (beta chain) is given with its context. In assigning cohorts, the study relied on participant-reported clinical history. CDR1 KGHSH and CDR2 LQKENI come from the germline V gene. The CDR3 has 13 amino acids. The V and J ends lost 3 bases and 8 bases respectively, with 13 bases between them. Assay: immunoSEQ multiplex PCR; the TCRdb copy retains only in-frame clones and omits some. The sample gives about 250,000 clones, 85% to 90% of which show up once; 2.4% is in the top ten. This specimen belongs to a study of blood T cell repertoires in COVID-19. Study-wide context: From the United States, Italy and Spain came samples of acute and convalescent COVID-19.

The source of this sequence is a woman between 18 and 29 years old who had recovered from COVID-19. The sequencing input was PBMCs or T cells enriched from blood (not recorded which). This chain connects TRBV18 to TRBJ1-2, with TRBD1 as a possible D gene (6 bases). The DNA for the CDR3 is TGTGCCAGCTCACCGGGCAGGGGTGAGGGCTACACCTTC. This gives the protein CASSPGRGEGYTF. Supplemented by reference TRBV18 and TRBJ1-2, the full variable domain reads NAGVMQNPRHLVRRRGQEARLRCSPMKGHSHVYWYRQLPEEGLKFMVYLQKENIIDESGMPKERFSAEFPKEGPSILRIQQVVRGDSAAYFCASSPGRGEGYTFGSGTRLTVV.